This paragraph reports one T cell receptor beta chain. Clones were sequenced by immunoSEQ multiplex PCR, and TCRdb holds only the in-frame ones, with some missing. The table has about 97,000 clones, around nine tenths seen once. The sample comes from a study of blood T cell repertoires in COVID-19. Study-wide context: From T cells, B-cell-depleted T cells, or PBMCs came the material, which was cDNA or gDNA.

Germline values: CDR1 SGHVS, CDR2 FNYEAQ. Trimming cost V 6 bases and J 8 bases; bases outside gene matches: 10. This CDR3 has 15 residues. V usage is TRBV7-6 and J usage is TRBJ2-1; 10 nucleotides agree with TRBD2. Sequencing was done on a sample of peripheral blood. This receptor was identified in a man aged 50-59 years with active or convalescent COVID-19. This CDR3 is CASRVTSGVGYEQFF. The CDR3 DNA is TGTGCCAGCAGGGTTACTAGCGGGGTGGGGTATGAGCAGTTCTTC.